The 14 T cell receptor beta chains in this list originate from one sample, sequenced in a study of OX40 agonist ivuxolimab in advanced cancers. Clones were read by immunoSEQ multiplex PCR, and TCRdb kept only the in-frame ones, dropping some. This sample has some 80,000 clones; 70% to 85% occur once, and the top ten carry under 8%. Sequencing was performed on CD4+ or CD8+ T cells sorted from blood, taken in a trial of the OX40 agonist ivuxolimab. The receptors stem from an adult with an advanced solid tumor such as melanoma, head and neck, liver or kidney cancer.

The genes are TRBV9 and TRBJ1-1; the D gene is possibly TRBD1 (6 bases). Trimming pared 4 bases from V and 3 bases from J, leaving 10 bases between. Germline CDR1 is SGDLS and CDR2 is YYNGEE. The CDR3 loop spans 13 amino acids. CDR3 coding DNA: TGTGCCAGCAGCTCTGCAGGGGACACTGAAGCTTTCTTT. Its translation is CASSSAGDTEAFF.

The rearrangement uses TRBV7-9 and TRBJ2-1, with TRBD1 matching over 7 bases. Germline CDR1 is SEHNR and CDR2 is FQNEAQ (reference sequence). The V and J ends lost 3 bases and 9 bases, in that order; junction bases with no gene match: 5. This CDR3 spans 13 amino acids. CDR3 sequence reads: CASSLRGQGEQFF. The CDR3 DNA follows: TGTGCCAGCAGCTTGAGGGGGCAGGGTGAGCAGTTCTTC.

J is TRBJ2-3 and V is TRBV11-2; D is perhaps TRBD1 (6 bases). V gave up 2 bases and J gave up 0 bases, with 18 bases separating them. This CDR3 is built from 18 residues. CDR1 SGHAT and CDR2 FQNNGV come from the germline V gene. The DNA for the CDR3 is TGTGCCAGCAGCTTACGTGGGGGCCCAGGTTACAGCACAGATACGCAGTATTTT. Its protein product is CASSLRGGPGYSTDTQYF.

The chain links TRBV2 to TRBJ2-3; possibly TRBD1 or TRBD2 for D (5 bases each). From germline, CDR1 is SNHLY and CDR2 FYNNEI. Deletions cut 10 bases from V and 0 bases from J, with 11 bases between. The CDR3 totals 13 residues. The CDR3 DNA follows: TGTGCCACCCGCCGGGACAGCACAGATACGCAGTATTTT. Encoded protein: CATRRDSTDTQYF.

The CDR3 DNA is TGTGCCAGCAGCTCGGGACAGGGGGTTAATCAGCCCCAGCATTTT. This encodes CASSSGQGVNQPQHF. V and J are TRBV13 and TRBJ1-5; TRBD1 agrees at 11 bases. The germline V gene encodes CDR1 PRHDT and CDR2 FYEKMQ (reference sequence). V lost 4 bases, J lost 4 bases, and 3 bases stayed unmatched. This CDR3 spans 15 amino acids.

The CDR3 protein is CASSGRARTNEAFF. DNA for the CDR3: TGTGCCAGCAGTGGAAGGGCCCGGACAAATGAAGCTTTCTTT. This rearrangement joins TRBV2 to TRBJ1-1; D possibly corresponds to TRBD1 (5 bases). Germline V gene sequence: CDR1 SNHLY, CDR2 FYNNEI. Trimming took 4 bases from V and 7 from J, leaving 16 bases between them. The CDR3 contains 14 residues.

In the case of this clone: Different DNA sequences within this sample yield the same CDR3. In DNA form, the CDR3 reads TGTGCCAGCAACCGGGGGGGCAGGGGGCGCGAGCAGTACTTC. The encoded protein is CASNRGGRGREQYF. The J gene is TRBJ2-7, the V gene TRBV7-6; D assignment may be TRBD1 or TRBD2 (8 bases each). Germline assignment: CDR1 SGHVS and CDR2 FNYEAQ. This CDR3 contains 14 residues. Trimming stripped 7 bases from V and 6 bases from J, with 19 bases between.

This chain joins TRBV5-6 and TRBJ2-5; 8 bases map to TRBD2. The CDR3 contains 14 residues. The V segment lost 0 bases and the J segment 6 bases; nucleotides outside the gene matches: 4. The germline V gene has CDR1 SGHDT and CDR2 YYEEEE. Here the CDR3 reads CASSLAGGDQTQYF. The DNA for the CDR3 is TGTGCCAGCAGCTTGGCGGGAGGGGATCAGACCCAGTACTTC.

The genes are TRBV27 and TRBJ1-1; 8 bases agree with TRBD1. V shed 4 bases, J shed 3 bases, and the junction held 7 bases outside the gene matches. From germline, CDR1 is MNHEY and CDR2 SMNVEV (reference sequence). The CDR3 length is 15 residues. The CDR3 loop reads CASSSRTGIDTEAFF. In DNA, the CDR3 is TGTGCCAGCAGTTCACGGACAGGGATTGACACTGAAGCTTTCTTT.

The rearrangement links TRBV18 to TRBJ1-3; no firm D call. The CDR3 runs to 15 residues. Trimming cost V 3 bases and J 3 bases, with 12 bases left between them. Germline V gives CDR1 KGHSH, CDR2 LQKENI. In nucleotides, the CDR3 is TGTGCCAGCTCACCTTGGGGTACCGGTGGAAACACCATATATTTT. Its translation is CASSPWGTGGNTIYF.

The chain uses TRBV9 and TRBJ1-1; tentative D call: TRBD1 (5 bases). V shed 0 bases and J shed 4 bases, with 22 bases lying between them. Per germline, CDR1 SGDLS and CDR2 YYNGEE. The CDR3 consists of 18 residues. CDR3 bases: TGTGCCAGCAGCGTAGACCCCGCCGGTCGGGGGAGGGTCACTGAAGCTTTCTTT. It yields the protein CASSVDPAGRGRVTEAFF.

The DNA of the CDR3 is TGTGCCAGCAGTTACGGCGCCAGTAATTACGAGCAGTACTTC. It yields the protein CASSYGASNYEQYF. J is TRBJ2-7 and V is TRBV6-6; D call uncertain. The CDR3 is 14 residues long. Per germline, CDR1 MNHNY and CDR2 SVGAGI (reference sequence). V dropped 2 bases and J dropped 4 bases, with 12 bases sitting between them.

The V gene is TRBV7-2, the J gene TRBJ1-2, with D unresolved. CDR3 length: 12 amino acids. The V gene's germline CDR1 is SGHTA and CDR2 FQGNSA. The germline V and J ends were trimmed by 1 base and 4 bases, with 4 bases remaining between them. The CDR3 DNA reads as TGTGCCAGCAGCTTAGGGTTCTATGGCTACACCTTC. It specifies CASSLGFYGYTF. Using reference TRBV7-2 and TRBJ1-2 for the parts outside the CDR3, the full variable domain is GAGVSQSPSNKVTEKGKDVELRCDPISGHTALYWYRQSLGQGLEFLIYFQGNSAPDKSGLPSDRFSAERTGGSVSTLTIQRTQQEDSAVYLCASSLGFYGYTFGSGTRLTVV.

The rearrangement uses TRBV10-3 and TRBJ2-1; tentatively, D is TRBD2 (6 bases). The CDR3 totals 16 residues. CDR1 is ENHRY, CDR2 SYGVKD, per germline. The V end was cut by 2 bases, the J end by 2 bases, with 13 bases between. The CDR3 is CAISERTTTTYNEQFF. The CDR3 DNA follows: TGTGCCATCAGTGAGAGGACTACCACAACCTACAATGAGCAGTTCTTC.